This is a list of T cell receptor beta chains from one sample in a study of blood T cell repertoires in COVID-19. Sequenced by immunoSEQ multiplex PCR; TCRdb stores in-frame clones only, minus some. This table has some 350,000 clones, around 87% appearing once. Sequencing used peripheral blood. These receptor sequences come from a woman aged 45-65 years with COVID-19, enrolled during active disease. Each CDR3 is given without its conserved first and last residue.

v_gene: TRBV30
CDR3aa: AWSVESRQPQH

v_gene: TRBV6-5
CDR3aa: ASSPPGDTQY

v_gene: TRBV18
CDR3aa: ASSRGREGYNEQF

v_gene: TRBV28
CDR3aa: ASSFPSGQGIFYEQY

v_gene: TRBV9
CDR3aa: ASSPPRGRANGELF

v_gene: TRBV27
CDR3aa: ASSRSTGIAYGYT

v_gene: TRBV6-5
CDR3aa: ASSYTGVGPDTQY

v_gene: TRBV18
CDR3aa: ASSPPGRGPSYLNTEAF

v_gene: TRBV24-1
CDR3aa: ATSGGPGRNEQF

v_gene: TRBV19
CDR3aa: ATHPNRGGYNEQF

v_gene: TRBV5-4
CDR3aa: ASSLRPGTLYEQY

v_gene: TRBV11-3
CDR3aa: ASSLFAERPNNEQF

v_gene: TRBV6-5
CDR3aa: ASSPDRGYGYT

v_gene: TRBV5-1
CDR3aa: ASRQRDTDTQY

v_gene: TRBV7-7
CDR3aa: ASSFGLASDTQY

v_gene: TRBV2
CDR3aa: ASSYNTGEQY

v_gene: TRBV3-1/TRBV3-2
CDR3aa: ASSPSGTSGHEQF

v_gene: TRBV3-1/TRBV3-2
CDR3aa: ASSFNQGAGETQY

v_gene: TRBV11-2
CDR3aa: ASSLQGARTEAF

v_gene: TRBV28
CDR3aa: ASSPPGGVGTEAF

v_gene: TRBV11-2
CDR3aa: ASSSVASTYEQY

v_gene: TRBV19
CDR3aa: ASSSQETGRTEAF

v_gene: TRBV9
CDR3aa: ASSGWGTSTYNEQF

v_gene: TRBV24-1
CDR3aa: ATRRGHTGELF

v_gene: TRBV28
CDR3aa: ASSPPPGQGSEKLF

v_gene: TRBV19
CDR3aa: ASSIGLAGGSYNEQF

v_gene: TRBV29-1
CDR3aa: SVAATGQY

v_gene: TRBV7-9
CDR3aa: ASKSWFEDLSSGNTIY

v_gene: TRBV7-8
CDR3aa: ASSLVQGSGELF

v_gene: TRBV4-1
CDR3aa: ASSRQEGSSGNVRSYEQY

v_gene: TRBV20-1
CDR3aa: SARYGQFYT

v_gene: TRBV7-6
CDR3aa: ASSLELAGPYNEQF

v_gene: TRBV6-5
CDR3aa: ATRDFVTWEAF

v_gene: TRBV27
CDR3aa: ASSLSSVRGGVGTEAF

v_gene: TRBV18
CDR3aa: AGSGLAGDGEQF

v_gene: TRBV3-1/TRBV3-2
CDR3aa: ASSQDYTDTNYGYT

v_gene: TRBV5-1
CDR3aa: ASSLAGSGGSGEKLF

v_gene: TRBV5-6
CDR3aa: ASSLVGRDLETQY

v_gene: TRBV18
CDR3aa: ASSPPTSGYEQY

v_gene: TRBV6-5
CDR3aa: ASSRGSGSYNEQF

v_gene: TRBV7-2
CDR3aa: ASAPRLAGEGSRYEQY

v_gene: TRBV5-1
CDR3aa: ASSLKTGKITEAF